This entry features one TCR beta chain sequence. Antigen unknown. Gene names refer to mouse genes. The read comes to an end 4 residues before the CDR3 does, leaving the germline J gene to fill in the end. The same CDR3 can be traced to other DNA sequences in this sample. This entry is derived from a study of CD8+ T cells in alopecia areata. Study in general: Those receiving the skin were roughly 6-11-week-old female C3H/HeJ mice, whose grafts came from roughly 6-12-month-old C3H/HeJ donors with spontaneous alopecia. Whole-study findings and limits: Lesional tissue from the scalp (especially in alopecia totalis/universalis) showed higher clonality than normal scalp. Although TCR sharing was seen in mice, sharing across patients was less clear, possibly for HLA-related reasons. There were also resident alphabeta T cells of normal skin sequenced in scalp samples.

Sorting used CD4, CD8alpha, NKG2D, NKG2ACE and other markers on pooled cutaneous lymph node cells. RNA extraction was followed by reverse transcription into cDNA, which acted as the sequencing template. Only in-frame clones appear in the TCRdb table, and some are missing; sequencing was by immunoSEQ multiplex PCR. Listed for the sample are roughly 260,000 clones, none seen a single time. Trimming pared 2 bases from V and 4 bases from J, leaving 12 bases between. Germline V gene sequence: CDR1 NNHDY, CDR2 SYVADS. This CDR3 region has 15 residues. The sequence derives from a C3H/HeJ mouse with alopecia areata. This mouse strain has H2-k as its MHC haplotype. The V gene is TRBV13-3, the J gene TRBJ2-2; D possibly corresponds to TRBD1 (6 bases). Input material: CD4+ T cells sorted from a lymph node. The CDR3 here is CASSDRGKGTGQLYF. The CDR3 bases that were read are TGTGCCAGCAGTGACAGGGGAAAGGGCACCGGG.